This TCR beta chain was sequenced in a study of PD-1 blockade in classical Hodgkin lymphoma. Described time point: cycle 4 day 1 (C4D1), after about 6 weeks of nivolumab. In every patient, relapse followed autologous stem cell transplantation, while exposure to brentuximab vedotin differed. Sequencing was performed with immunoSEQ multiplex PCR; in TCRdb, only in-frame clones are kept and a portion is missing. The sample carries around 35,000 clones, around 74% recorded once. On this clone itself: The antigen remains unidentified.

Whole-study results and caveats: There was a significant rise in CD4+ TCR diversity by C4D1, with no such rise for CD8+.

This CDR3 is 14 amino acids long. V was cut by 4 bases and J by 1 base, with 9 bases left in between. Germline assignment: CDR1 SGDLS and CDR2 YYNGEE. The source material was peripheral blood mononuclear cells (PBMCs), sampled before the fourth cycle of nivolumab. The sequence came from a human donor with classical Hodgkin lymphoma. The chain combines TRBV9 with TRBJ1-3, with D perhaps matching TRBD1 (6 bases). The CDR3 sequence: CASSPTGSGNTIYF. The CDR3 DNA is TGTGCCAGCAGCCCGACAGGTTCTGGAAACACCATATATTTT.